This TCR beta chain is from a study of response to subunit inactivated influenza vaccine (dated by TCRdb to about 2018). About the full investigation: The study used deep quantitative T cell receptor repertoire profiling to track responses to a trivalent subunit inactivated influenza vaccine. What the study reported, not specific to this receptor: The authors proposed that each seasonal influenza vaccination may bring in only a limited number of new T cells.

A remark on this clonotype: Its antigen is still unknown. The junction does not match germline at one end; this may be a read error.

To prepare the library, RT-PCR was applied. TCRdb names Illumina HiSeq 2500 as the instrument used. TCRdb took the public reads, trimmed them with fastp at Q25, ran MiXCR for clone calling and kept in-frame beta chains. CDR3 protein sequences are deduplicated, and each keeps its most common genes and DNA. Within this sample are around 760,000 distinct CDR3 sequences, with about 14% of them counted one time only. In total, the top ten clones hold 5.5% to 7% of the sample. Reading the germline V gene (reference sequence) gives CDR1 DFQATT and CDR2 SNEGSKA. Reading from cysteine to phenylalanine, the CDR3 counts 17 amino acids. The only DNA kept is the CDR3, 51 bases in frame from the first base.

The source was PBMCs from blood, collected 14 to 15 days before vaccination. The TCR comes from a man aged 50-60 years who received an inactivated influenza vaccine. Donor details come from another sample of the same person, matched by shared clones. Recombination linked TRBV20-1 to TRBJ2-7; the best D guess is TRBD2, with 5 bases matching. The CDR3 protein is CCARPTPLAGYSYEQYF. In nucleotides, the sequence is TGCTGTGCTAGACCCACCCCGCTGGCGGGCTATTCCTACGAGCAGTACTTC.